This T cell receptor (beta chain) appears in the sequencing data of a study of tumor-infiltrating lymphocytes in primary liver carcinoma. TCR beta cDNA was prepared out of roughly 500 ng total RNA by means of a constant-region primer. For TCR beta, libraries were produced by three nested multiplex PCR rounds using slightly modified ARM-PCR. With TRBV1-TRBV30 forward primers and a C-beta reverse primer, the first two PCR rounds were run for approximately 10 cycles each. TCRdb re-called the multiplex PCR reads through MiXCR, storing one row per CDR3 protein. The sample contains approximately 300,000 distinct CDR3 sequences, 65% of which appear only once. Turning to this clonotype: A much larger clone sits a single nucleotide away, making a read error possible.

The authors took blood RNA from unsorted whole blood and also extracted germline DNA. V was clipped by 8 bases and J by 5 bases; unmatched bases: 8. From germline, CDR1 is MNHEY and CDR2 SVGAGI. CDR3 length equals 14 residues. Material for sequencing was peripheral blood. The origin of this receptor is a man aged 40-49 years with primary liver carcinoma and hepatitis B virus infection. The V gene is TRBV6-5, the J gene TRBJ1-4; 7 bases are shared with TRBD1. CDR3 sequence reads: CASCSGQLNEKLFF. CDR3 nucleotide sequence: TGTGCCAGCTGTTCGGGACAGTTAAATGAAAAACTGTTTTTT.